Following are 22 T cell receptor beta chains from one sample sequenced in a study of blood T cell repertoires in COVID-19. Method: immunoSEQ multiplex PCR; TCRdb's copy keeps in-frame clones and lacks some. Of 200,000 to 250,000 clones in the sample, 85% to 90% are singletons; the top ten hold about 2.5%. Input material: peripheral blood. These receptors were taken from a man aged 25 to 40 with COVID-19, enrolled during active disease.

V and J are TRBV19 and TRBJ2-7, with 11 bases aligning to TRBD1. This CDR3 region has 14 residues. Germline CDR1 LNHDA, CDR2 SQIVND (reference sequence). Unmatched junction bases numbered 3, after V lost 3 bases and J lost 5 bases. The CDR3: CASSIRTGGDEQYF. The DNA for the CDR3 is TGTGCCAGTAGTATCCGGACAGGGGGCGACGAGCAGTACTTC.

V is TRBV19 and J is TRBJ2-7; D perhaps matches TRBD1 (6 bases). V was trimmed by 9 bases and J by 2 bases, leaving 17 bases between them. This CDR3 has 14 residues. Germline-derived CDR1 and CDR2 are LNHDA and SQIVND (reference sequence). CDR3 nucleotides: TGTGCCAGCACGAACAGGGACCCACCCTACGAGCAGTACTTC. This encodes CASTNRDPPYEQYF.

The CDR3: CASSIQGQGINEQFF. The DNA of the CDR3 is TGTGCCAGCAGTATACAGGGACAAGGCATAAATGAGCAGTTCTTC. V gene TRBV27 combines with J gene TRBJ2-1, with D possibly TRBD1 on 6 matching bases. CDR1 MNHEY and CDR2 SMNVEV come from the germline V gene (reference sequence). The CDR3 covers 15 residues. With 5 bases removed from V and 7 bases from J, the gap between germline ends came to 18 bases.

This chain joins TRBV18 and TRBJ2-3; 7 nucleotides match TRBD1. The V and J ends lost 4 bases and 6 bases, in that order; junction bases with no gene match: 10. This CDR3 is 15 amino acids long. Per the germline V gene, CDR1 is KGHSH and CDR2 is LQKENI. The CDR3 region is CASSLMKGALDTQYF. The CDR3 region has the DNA TGTGCCAGCTCACTGATGAAGGGGGCGCTTGATACGCAGTATTTT.

The count of this clone is one. This chain connects TRBV24-1 to TRBJ1-3; 8 bases line up with TRBD1. The CDR3 spans 15 residues. Germline lookup yields CDR1 KGHDR and CDR2 SFDVKD. The J segment lost 2 bases and the V segment lost 3 bases, leaving 2 bases of the junction unmatched. The CDR3 protein is CATSDPTGAGNTIYF. The CDR3 nucleotides are TGTGCCACCAGTGATCCGACAGGGGCTGGAAACACCATATATTTT.

This clone appeared a single time. V is TRBV11-2 and J is TRBJ2-7, with D tentatively TRBD1 (7 bases). V was cut by 1 base and J by 2 bases, with 12 bases left in between. The CDR3 loop spans 15 amino acids. CDR1 and CDR2 from the germline V gene are SGHAT and FQNNGV. CDR3 loop: CASSLAPGGTYEQYF. CDR3 DNA: TGTGCCAGCAGCTTAGCGCCAGGGGGGACCTACGAGCAGTACTTC.

CDR3 loop: CASSLAGGQAFYGYTF. DNA for the CDR3: TGCGCCAGCAGCTTGGCGGGGGGACAGGCGTTCTATGGCTACACCTTC. V and J are TRBV5-1 and TRBJ1-2; 8 nucleotides line up with TRBD1. This CDR3 region has 16 residues. The J segment lost 4 bases and the V segment lost 0 bases, leaving 8 bases of the junction unmatched. Germline CDR1 reads SGHRS; CDR2 reads YFSETQ.

The chain recombines TRBV9 with TRBJ1-1; D may be TRBD1 (6 bases). Looked up from germline, CDR1 is SGDLS and CDR2 is YYNGEE. The V end was cut by 1 base, the J end by 4 bases, with 11 bases between. This CDR3 has 14 amino acids. In nucleotides, the CDR3 is TGTGCCAGCAGCGTACAGACCAGGGGCACTGAAGCTTTCTTT. Translated, it gives CASSVQTRGTEAFF.

V is TRBV28 and J is TRBJ1-2; the match to TRBD1 covers 7 bases. This CDR3 region has 13 residues. The V gene's germline CDR1 is MDHEN and CDR2 SYDVKM. CDR3 amino acids: CAILDRENYGYTF. The CDR3 DNA is TGTGCTATTTTAGACAGGGAGAACTATGGCTACACCTTC.

The V and J genes are TRBV29-1 and TRBJ1-1; 9 bases agree with TRBD1. J was trimmed by 6 bases and V by 4 bases; bases with no gene match: 6. Germline V gene lookup returns CDR1 SQVTM and CDR2 ANQGSEA. This CDR3 spans 13 amino acids. The CDR3 nucleotides are TGCAGCGTTGGGCTAGACAGGGGGGCTGAAGCTTTCTTT. Protein sequence: CSVGLDRGAEAFF.

This clone was counted a single time. The genes are TRBV5-8 and TRBJ2-7; a weak D match, TRBD2 (5 bases). The length of the CDR3 is 15 residues. Trimming removed 2 bases at V and 4 bases at J, with 16 bases between. Germline-derived CDR1 and CDR2 are SGHTS and YDEGEE. In DNA form, the CDR3 reads TGTGCCAGCAGCTTTTGGGTCAGAGGGCCATACGAGCAGTACTTC. The encoded protein is CASSFWVRGPYEQYF.

The chain joins TRBV28 to TRBJ1-5; 11 bases map to TRBD1. The germline gives CDR1 MDHEN, CDR2 SYDVKM. The CDR3 extends over 12 amino acids. CDR3 nucleotides: TGTGCGACGGGACAGGGGGATCAGCCCCAGCATTTT. Protein product: CATGQGDQPQHF.

The chain carries TRBV10-3 and TRBJ1-1; 7 nucleotides align to TRBD1. This CDR3 comprises 12 residues. With 8 bases clipped from V and 5 bases from J, the junction kept 5 bases outside the gene matches. Germline V gives CDR1 ENHRY, CDR2 SYGVKD. CDR3 residues: CAIQGGGTEAFF. The CDR3, as DNA: TGTGCCATCCAGGGGGGTGGGACTGAAGCTTTCTTT.

The chain carries TRBV7-8 and TRBJ1-5; 8 nucleotides line up with TRBD1. Germline V gives CDR1 SGHVS, CDR2 FQNEAQ. The CDR3 has 14 amino acids. V shed 4 bases and J 7 bases; nucleotides not matched to a gene: 6. The CDR3 coding sequence is TGTGCCAGCAGCTGGACAGGGCCGGGACAGCCCCAGCATTTT. Translation gives CASSWTGPGQPQHF.

This clone showed up just once. Since a much larger clone is just one base distant, this may be a read error. The sample holds other DNA sequences that translate to the same CDR3. V is TRBV7-9 and J is TRBJ2-7, with 9 bases matching TRBD1. The V segment lost 3 bases and the J segment 4 bases; nucleotides outside the gene matches: 4. This CDR3 spans 14 amino acids. CDR1 SEHNR and CDR2 FQNEAQ come from the germline V gene (reference sequence). This CDR3 reads CASSFGTGPYEQYF. CDR3 nucleotides: TGTGCCAGCAGCTTCGGGACAGGGCCTTACGAGCAGTACTTC.

The chain links TRBV4-2 to TRBJ1-1; the D gene is possibly TRBD1 (6 bases). The germline gives CDR1 LGHNA, CDR2 YNFKEQ. V lost 0 bases and J 8 bases, leaving 13 bases between the germline ends. This CDR3 has 14 amino acids. The CDR3 reads CASSQDRGGAEAFF. CDR3 DNA sequence: TGTGCCAGCAGCCAAGATAGGGGGGGGGCCGAAGCTTTCTTT.

V gene TRBV4-2 combines with J gene TRBJ2-7; 10 positions agree with TRBD2. Germline CDR1 reads LGHNA; CDR2 reads YNFKEQ. V dropped 2 bases and J dropped 1; count of bases not matched to a gene: 5. The CDR3 runs to 16 residues. This CDR3 is CASSQPGTSDSYEQYF. The DNA for the CDR3 is TGTGCCAGCAGCCAACCCGGGACTAGCGATTCCTACGAGCAGTACTTC.

The J gene is TRBJ1-1, the V gene TRBV7-3; D is possibly TRBD1 (6 bases). Trimming took off 6 bases at V and 4 bases at J, with 15 bases between the two ends. This CDR3 has 14 amino acids. CDR1 SGHTA and CDR2 FQGTGA come from the germline V gene. CDR3 sequence reads: CASRPTDRSTEAFF. CDR3 coding DNA: TGTGCCAGCAGACCTACCGACAGGAGCACTGAAGCTTTCTTT.

This clone has just a few counts. The rearrangement joins TRBV2 to TRBJ1-4, with D hard to call. V was trimmed by 5 bases and J by 0 bases, leaving 4 bases between them. This CDR3 contains 13 residues. Germline V gene lookup returns CDR1 SNHLY and CDR2 FYNNEI. CDR3 nucleotide sequence: TGTGCCAGCAGTAGAGCAACTAATGAAAAACTGTTTTTT. As protein: CASSRATNEKLFF.

The chain recombines TRBV12-5 with TRBJ1-5, with D possibly matching TRBD1 (5 bases). In germline, CDR1 is LGHNT, CDR2 FRNRAP. The V and J ends lost 4 bases and 2 bases respectively, with 21 bases between them. The CDR3 has 18 amino acids. The CDR3 reads CASGYLPGLTMGNQPQHF. The DNA for the CDR3 is TGTGCTAGTGGTTACCTCCCGGGACTCACGATGGGCAATCAGCCCCAGCATTTT.

CDR3 protein: CASIGQDRDEQYF. The CDR3 bases are TGTGCCAGCATCGGACAGGACCGCGACGAGCAGTACTTC. The chain employs TRBV6-5 and TRBJ2-7, with 7 bases lining up with TRBD1. The trim removed 7 bases at V and 5 bases at J, leaving 8 bases unmatched. The CDR3 spans 13 residues. CDR1 MNHEY and CDR2 SVGAGI come from the germline V gene.

The chain joins TRBV4-1 to TRBJ1-1; D unclear. Trimming took 1 base from V and 0 from J, leaving 15 bases between them. CDR1 is MGHRA and CDR2 is YSYEKL in the germline V gene. There are 17 residues in the CDR3. The CDR3 sequence is CASSQAGPFKMNTEAFF. As DNA, the CDR3 is TGCGCCAGCAGCCAAGCTGGGCCCTTTAAAATGAACACTGAAGCTTTCTTT.